This TCR beta chain was recovered during a study of T cell responses to AZD1222 COVID-19 vaccine. Germline V lookup: CDR1 SGDLS, CDR2 YYNGEE. The CDR3 runs to 13 residues. The V end lost 0 bases, the J end lost 12 bases, and 13 bases lay between the germline ends. Second doses at about 4 or about 12 weeks were pooled. Method: immunoSEQ multiplex PCR; TCRdb's copy keeps in-frame clones and lacks some. Found here are around 140,000 clones, 80% to 95% of them singletons; the top ten hold under 2%. Study findings and constraints: Targeting of unmutated variant regions was reportedly seen in nearly half of spike-specific TCRs. An increase in Spike-specific TCR breadth and depth was observed after two AZD1222 doses.

In regard to this clone: Its specificity is unknown.

The V and J genes are TRBV9 and TRBJ2-1, with D unclear. This sample comprised peripheral blood, obtained 28 days after the second AZD1222 dose. This receptor was obtained from an adult who received the AZD1222 COVID-19 vaccine. This chain's CDR3 is CASSVDEAYGQFF. Here the CDR3 DNA reads TGTGCCAGCAGCGTAGACGAAGCCTACGGGCAGTTCTTC.